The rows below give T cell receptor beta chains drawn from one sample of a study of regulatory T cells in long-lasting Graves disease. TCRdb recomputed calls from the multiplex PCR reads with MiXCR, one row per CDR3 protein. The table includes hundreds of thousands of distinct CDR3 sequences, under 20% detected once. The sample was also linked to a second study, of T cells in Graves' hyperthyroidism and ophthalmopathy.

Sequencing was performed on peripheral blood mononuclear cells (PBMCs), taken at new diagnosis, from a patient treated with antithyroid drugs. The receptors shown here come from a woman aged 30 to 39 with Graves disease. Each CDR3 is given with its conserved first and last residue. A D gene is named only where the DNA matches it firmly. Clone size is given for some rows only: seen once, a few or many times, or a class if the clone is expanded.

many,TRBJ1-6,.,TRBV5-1,CASSSGTPEPLHF,TGCGCCAGCAGCTCCGGGACCCCGGAACCCCTCCACTTT
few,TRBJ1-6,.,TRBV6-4,CASSGRRDSPLHF,TGTGCCAGCAGCGGAAGGCGGGATTCACCCCTCCACTTT
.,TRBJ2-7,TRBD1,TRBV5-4,CASSSRQGFYEQYF,TGTGCCAGCAGCTCCAGACAGGGATTCTACGAGCAGTACTTC
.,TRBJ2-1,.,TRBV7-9,CAAGSFSSSYNEQFF,TGTGCCGCGGGCTCTTTCTCGAGCTCCTACAATGAGCAGTTCTTC
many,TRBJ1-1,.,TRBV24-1,CATSDSGPANTEAFF,TGTGCCACCAGTGATTCCGGGCCAGCGAACACTGAAGCTTTCTTT
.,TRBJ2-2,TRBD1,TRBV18,CASSYNSGQGDGELFF,TGTGCCAGCTCATACAATTCGGGACAGGGAGACGGGGAGCTGTTTTTT
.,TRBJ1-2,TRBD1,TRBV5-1,CASSQGTGVYYTF,TGCGCCAGCAGCCAGGGGACAGGGGTATACTACACCTTC
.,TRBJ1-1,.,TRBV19,CASNPGTVIGEAFF,TGTGCCAGTAACCCCGGGACGGTAATCGGTGAAGCTTTCTTT
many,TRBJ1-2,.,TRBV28,CASRLGAKSHF,TGTGCCAGCAGACTCGGGGCTAAATCCCACTTC
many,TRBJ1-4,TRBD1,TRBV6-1,CASRQTGTGDEKLFF,TGTGCCAGCAGGCAGACCGGGACAGGGGACGAAAAACTGTTTTTT
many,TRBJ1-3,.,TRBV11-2,CASNLAGSSGNTIYF,TGTGCCAGCAATCTTGCGGGGAGCTCTGGAAACACCATATATTTT
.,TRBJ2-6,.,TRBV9,CASSVGNTRANVLTF,TGTGCCAGCAGCGTAGGGAATACGAGGGCCAACGTCCTGACTTTC
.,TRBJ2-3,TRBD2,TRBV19,CASRTSGTSPKF,TGTGCCAGTCGGACTAGCGGGACGTCCCCTAAATTT
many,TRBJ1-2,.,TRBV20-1,CSASRPGDGYTF,TGCAGTGCTTCCCGGCCGGGGGACGGCTACACCTTC
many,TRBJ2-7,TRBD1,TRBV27,CASRSLGQGHYEQYF,TGTGCCAGCAGGAGCCTCGGACAGGGTCACTACGAGCAGTACTTC
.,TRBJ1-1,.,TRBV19,CASSIGQGTMNTEAFF,TGTGCCAGTAGTATCGGGCAGGGGACGATGAACACTGAAGCTTTCTTT
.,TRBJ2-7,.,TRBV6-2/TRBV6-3,CASSYSLFNEQYF,TGTGCCAGCAGTTACTCGCTCTTTAACGAGCAGTACTTC
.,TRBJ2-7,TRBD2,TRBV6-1,CASSRLAGLYEQYF,TGTGCCAGCAGCAGACTAGCGGGGCTCTACGAGCAGTACTTC
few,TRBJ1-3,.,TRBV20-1,CSARDPKGLQNTIYF,TGCAGTGCTAGAGATCCCAAGGGTCTGCAAAACACCATATATTTT
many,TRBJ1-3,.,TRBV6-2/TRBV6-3,CASRKAGSGNTIYF,TGTGCCAGCAGAAAGGCTGGCTCTGGAAACACCATATATTTT
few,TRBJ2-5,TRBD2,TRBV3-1,CASSLGLAQTQYF,TGTGCCAGCAGCCTTGGACTAGCGCAGACCCAGTACTTC
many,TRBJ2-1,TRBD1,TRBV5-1,CASSPGTGGDHEQFF,TGCGCCAGCAGCCCCGGGACAGGGGGCGACCATGAGCAGTTCTTC
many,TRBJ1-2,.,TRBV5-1,CASSPGGRAGGYTF,TGCGCCAGCAGCCCAGGAGGTCGGGCCGGGGGCTACACCTTC
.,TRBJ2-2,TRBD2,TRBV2,CALTSGRLNTGELFF,TGTGCCTTGACTAGCGGGAGATTAAACACCGGGGAGCTGTTTTTT
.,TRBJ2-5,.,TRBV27,CASSSLTGSSSETQYF,TGTGCCAGCAGTTCCTTAACAGGGTCTTCTTCAGAGACCCAGTACTTC
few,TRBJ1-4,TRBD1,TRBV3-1,CASSQDSGGEKLFF,TGTGCCAGCAGCCAGGACTCAGGGGGCGAAAAACTGTTTTTT
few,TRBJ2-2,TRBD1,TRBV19,CASSIEAGQGARTGELFF,TGTGCCAGTAGTATAGAAGCCGGACAGGGGGCGCGGACCGGGGAGCTGTTTTTT
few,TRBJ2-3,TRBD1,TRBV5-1,CASGTGVTDTQYF,TGCGCCAGCGGGACAGGGGTCACAGATACGCAGTATTTT
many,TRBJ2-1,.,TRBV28,CASSQGGSYNEQFF,TGTGCCAGCAGCCAGGGGGGGTCCTACAATGAGCAGTTCTTC
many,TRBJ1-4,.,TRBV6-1,CASSTAPGWEKLFF,TGTGCCAGCAGCACGGCTCCTGGGTGGGAAAAACTGTTTTTT
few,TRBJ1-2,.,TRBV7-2,CASSFQGKGIYGYTF,TGTGCCAGCAGCTTCCAAGGAAAGGGGATCTATGGCTACACCTTC